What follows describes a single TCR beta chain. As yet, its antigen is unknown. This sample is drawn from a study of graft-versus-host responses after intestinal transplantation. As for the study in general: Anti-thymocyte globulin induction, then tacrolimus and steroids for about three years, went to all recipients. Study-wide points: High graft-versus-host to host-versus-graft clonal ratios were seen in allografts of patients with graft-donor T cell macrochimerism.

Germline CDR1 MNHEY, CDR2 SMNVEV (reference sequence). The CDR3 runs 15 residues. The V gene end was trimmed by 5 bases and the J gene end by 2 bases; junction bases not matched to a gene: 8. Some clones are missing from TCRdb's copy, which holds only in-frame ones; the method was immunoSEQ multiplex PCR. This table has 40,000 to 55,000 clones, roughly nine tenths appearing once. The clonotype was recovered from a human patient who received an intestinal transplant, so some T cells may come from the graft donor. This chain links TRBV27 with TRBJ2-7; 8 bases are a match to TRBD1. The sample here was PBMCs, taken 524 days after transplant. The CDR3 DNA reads TGTGCCAGCAGTCCCCATCACAGGGGGACCTACGAGCAGTACTTC. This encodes CASSPHHRGTYEQYF.